One and the same sample provided the 24 T cell receptor beta chains below, sequenced in a study of tumor and adjacent non-tumor tissue in lung cancer. No cell sorting was done before RNA was extracted from the tissue. Distant lung tissue was collected more than 3 cm away from the tumor edge. TCRbeta libraries were built with three rounds of nested PCR, modified from ARM-PCR. TCRdb independently ran MiXCR on the multiplex PCR reads; one entry per CDR3 protein. Of around 80,000 distinct CDR3 sequences in the sample, 76% are singletons; the top ten hold roughly 37%. Sequencing was carried out using distant non-tumor lung tissue. The receptors were sampled from a man between 65 and 80 years old with non-small cell lung cancer.

As to this clonotype: Mismatch with germline at one junction end may stem from a read error. The chain joins TRBV11-3 to TRBJ1-5, with D unclear. In germline, CDR1 is SGHNT, CDR2 YENEEA. This CDR3 spans 13 amino acids. As DNA, the CDR3 is TGTCCCAGCAGCTTAGATGCGACTCAGCCCCAGCATTTT. It translates to CPSSLDATQPQHF.

The chain links TRBV29-1 to TRBJ1-1; D is uncertain. The CDR3 contains 12 residues. Trimming cost V 7 bases and J 1 base, with 10 bases left between them. Germline CDR1 reads SQVTM; CDR2 reads ANQGSEA. The CDR3 DNA follows: TGCAGCGATGTTAAGGGGAACACTGAAGCTTTCTTT. As protein: CSDVKGNTEAFF.

Turning to this clonotype: This may be a read error, as it is one base from a much larger clone. The chain uses TRBV5-1 and TRBJ2-1; no clear D. The ends were cut back, 2 bases at V and 6 bases at J, with 6 bases in the middle. CDR1 is SGHRS, CDR2 YFSETQ, per germline. CDR3 length equals 12 residues. The CDR3 bases are TGCGCCAGCAGCTTAACTTTCAATGAGCAGTTCTTC. Translated, it gives CASSLTFNEQFF.

Points on this clonotype: A read error may account for a junction end that differs from germline. V and J are TRBV6-2 or TRBV6-3 and TRBJ1-2; 8 positions agree with TRBD1. The CDR3 is 14 residues long. CDR1 is MNHEY, CDR2 SVGEGT, per germline. The CDR3 bases are TGTGCCAGCAGTACGGACAGGGCTAATTATGGCTACACCTTC. This gives the protein CASSTDRANYGYTF.

Details on this clonotype: A read error may be the cause here, since a much bigger clone is one base away. The chain has TRBV20-1 and TRBJ1-6; D is ambiguous. The length of the CDR3 is 14 residues. From germline, CDR1 is DFQATT and CDR2 SNEGSKA (reference sequence). The CDR3 loop is CSASGRFGGSPLLF. CDR3 in DNA: TGCAGTGCTAGTGGCAGGTTCGGTGGTTCACCCCTCCTCTTT.

As regards this clonotype: A much larger clone lies one base from this, so it may be a read error. The rearrangement joins TRBV25-1 to TRBJ2-3; D remains unclear. V lost 1 base to trimming and J lost 2 bases, with 7 bases between them. Germline CDR1 MGHDK, CDR2 SYGVNS. This CDR3 comprises 14 residues. The CDR3 bases are TGTGCCAGCAGTGAATTGGTCTTCACAGATACGCAGTATTTT. Its translation: CASSELVFTDTQYF. Complete variable domain (other parts from reference TRBV25-1 and TRBJ2-3): EADIYQTPRYLVIGTGKKITLECSQTMGHDKMYWYQQDPGMELHLIHYSYGVNSTEKGDLSSESTVSRIRTEHFPLTLESARPSHTSQYLCASSELVFTDTQYFGPGTRLTVL.

Points on this clonotype: An end of the junction does not agree with germline; a read error may underlie this. V usage is TRBV5-4 and J usage is TRBJ2-5; D could derive from TRBD1 or TRBD2 (5 bases each). The CDR3 covers 16 residues. CDR1 and CDR2 from the germline V gene are SGHNT and YYREEE (reference sequence). CDR3 nucleotide sequence: TGTGCCTGCAGCTTGGGTAGTGGGGGTGTATGGGAGACCCAGTACTTC. Its translation: CACSLGSGGVWETQYF.

The chain carries TRBV20-1 and TRBJ2-7, with 9 nucleotides matching TRBD1. This CDR3 contains 13 residues. The V gene's germline CDR1 is DFQATT and CDR2 SNEGSKA (reference sequence). The ends lost 5 bases at V and 8 bases at J; junction bases unmatched: 10. Here the CDR3 reads CSAWDRVAYKQYF. The DNA for the CDR3 is TGCAGTGCTTGGGACAGGGTGGCTTACAAGCAGTACTTC.

V is TRBV11-3 and J is TRBJ1-1, with 7 nucleotides matching TRBD1. The trim removed 4 bases at V and 10 bases at J, leaving 15 bases unmatched. The CDR3 is made up of 15 amino acids. Germline values: CDR1 SGHNT, CDR2 YENEEA. The CDR3 DNA follows: TGTGCCAGCAGCTCAGATTCCCATGACAGGGTTGTAGCTTTCTTT. This codes for CASSSDSHDRVVAFF.

Worth noting for this clonotype: An end of the junction differs from the germline gene, which may be a read error. V gene TRBV6-2 or TRBV6-3 combines with J gene TRBJ1-2; TRBD1 matches at 7 bases. This CDR3 comprises 14 residues. Germline V gene sequence: CDR1 MNHEY, CDR2 SVGEGT. The CDR3 protein is CASSRQGSSPGYIF. The DNA of the CDR3 is TGCGCCAGCAGCCGACAGGGTTCATCGCCCGGCTACATCTTC.

The rearrangement joins TRBV12-3 or TRBV12-4 to TRBJ1-3; D might be TRBD1 (6 bases). The CDR3 has 18 residues. Trimming removed 5 bases at V and 4 bases at J, with 24 bases between. CDR3 coding DNA: TGTGCCAGCAGTCGTCCCGGGACATGGATCGGCTACGGAAACACCATATATTTT. This translates into CASSRPGTWIGYGNTIYF.

The rearrangement joins TRBV29-1 to TRBJ2-5; D possibly corresponds to TRBD1 (6 bases). CDR1 and CDR2 from the germline V gene are SQVTM and ANQGSEA. The length of the CDR3 is 16 residues. The chain's CDR3 is CSAKPCLQTGRETQYF. In DNA, the CDR3 is TGCAGTGCCAAGCCCTGCCTCCAGACAGGTCGAGAGACCCAGTACTTC.

A note on this clonotype: A read error may account for a junction end that differs from germline. V and J are TRBV29-1 and TRBJ2-7; D might be TRBD2 (6 bases). Germline-derived CDR1 and CDR2 are SQVTM and ANQGSEA. This CDR3 is 11 amino acids long. This CDR3 is CSARTNGMVSF. CDR3 DNA sequence: TGCAGCGCTAGGACTAACGGGATGGTTTCTTTC.

A few counts support this clonotype. The CDR3 does not close with the conserved phenylalanine or tryptophan, likely indicating a read error. The chain recombines TRBV9 with TRBJ1-2; D gene uncertain. CDR3 length: 14 residues. Germline V gene sequence: CDR1 SGDLS, CDR2 YYNGEE. The CDR3, as DNA: TGTGCCAGCAGCGTAGATCGTGGTAACTATGTCTACACCTTA. This sequence encodes CASSVDRGNYVYTL.

Comments on this clonotype: The junction does not match germline at one end; this may be a read error. The V call is TRBV6-5, the J call TRBJ2-7; D not certain. The length of the CDR3 is 13 residues. The germline CDR1 and CDR2 sequences are MNHEY and SVGAGI. The CDR3 region is CASSYDGCYEQYF. The CDR3 bases are TGCGCCAGCAGTTACGACGGATGCTACGAGCAGTACTTC.

By proportion, this clonotype is medium-sized. This chain connects TRBV5-4 to TRBJ2-7; tentative D call: TRBD2 (6 bases). The CDR3 totals 15 residues. Per the germline V gene, CDR1 is SGHNT and CDR2 is YYREEE (reference sequence). With 10 bases removed from V and 2 bases from J, the gap between germline ends came to 22 bases. CDR3 sequence reads: CAGTAYGTVTYEQYF. CDR3 coding DNA: TGTGCCGGAACGGCATACGGGACTGTAACCTACGAGCAGTACTTC.

The chain recombines TRBV10-3 with TRBJ1-3; 7 nucleotides align to TRBD1. The ends lost 1 base at V and 0 bases at J; junction bases unmatched: 12. Germline values: CDR1 ENHRY, CDR2 SYGVKD. The CDR3 has 19 residues. CDR3 region: CAISELRDSGRSSGNTIYF. The CDR3 DNA follows: TGTGCCATCAGTGAGTTACGGGACAGCGGACGTAGCTCTGGAAACACCATATATTTT.

V gene TRBV12-3 or TRBV12-4 combines with J gene TRBJ2-3, with D maybe TRBD1 (6 bases). The CDR3 extends over 14 amino acids. Between the trimmed V and J ends, which lost 6 bases and 5 bases, there was a span of 15 bases. The CDR3 DNA sequence: TGTGCCAGCAGGAGCGATGGGGGCAGAGATACGCAGTATTTT. It yields the protein CASRSDGGRDTQYF.

This clonotype was seen at least ten times. This chain joins TRBV6-1 and TRBJ1-5; 10 bases agree with TRBD1. The germline gives CDR1 MNHNS, CDR2 SASEGT. The ends lost 2 bases at V and 7 bases at J; junction bases unmatched: 8. This CDR3 region has 16 residues. CDR3: CASSERDRGRRQPQHF. CDR3 in DNA: TGTGCCAGCAGTGAAAGGGACAGGGGAAGAAGGCAGCCCCAGCATTTT.

As DNA, the CDR3 is TGTGCCGACAGTTTATCGCGGGAGGGCACTGAGCAGTTCTTC. Translating gives CADSLSREGTEQFF. The chain has TRBV12-3 or TRBV12-4 and TRBJ2-1, with 9 bases lining up with TRBD2. The CDR3 is 14 residues long. Germline trimming cut 11 bases from V and 9 bases from J; bases unmatched to any gene: 14.

The chain employs TRBV4-2 and TRBJ2-3; possibly TRBD1 for D (5 bases). The CDR3 runs to 15 residues. Trimming removed 1 base at V and 2 bases at J, with 10 bases between. CDR1 and CDR2 (germline): LGHNA, YNFKEQ. The chain's CDR3 is CASSQADRATDTQYF. CDR3 bases: TGTGCCAGCAGCCAAGCTGACAGAGCCACAGATACGCAGTATTTT.

Concerning this clonotype itself: The CDR3 does not close with the conserved phenylalanine or tryptophan, likely indicating a read error. The chain recombines TRBV11-2 with TRBJ1-1, with D unresolved. This CDR3 comprises 16 residues. The V gene's germline CDR1 is SGHAT and CDR2 FQNNGV. V was clipped by 1 base and J by 11 bases, with 23 bases between them. The DNA of the CDR3 is TGTGCCAGCAGCTTAGCGGAGACGGGGATGAACACCGATGCTTTCTAT. Amino acids: CASSLAETGMNTDAFY.

In regard to this clonotype: Since a much larger clone is just one base distant, this may be a read error. The chain employs TRBV29-1 and TRBJ2-3, with D possibly matching TRBD2 (5 bases). There are 12 residues in the CDR3. The germline V gene has CDR1 SQVTM and CDR2 ANQGSEA. The CDR3: CSVRGGPDTRYF. CDR3 sequence (DNA): TGCAGCGTTCGTGGAGGTCCCGATACGCGGTATTTT.

This clonotype has only one observation. The chain uses TRBV11-3 and TRBJ1-4, with a possible D match to TRBD1 (6 bases). The V and J ends lost 9 bases and 6 bases respectively, with 14 bases between them. The CDR3 totals 13 residues. CDR1 is SGHNT, CDR2 YENEEA, per germline. CDR3 sequence reads: CASSNREHEKLFF. In nucleotides, the CDR3 is TGTGCCAGTAGTAACAGGGAACATGAAAAACTGTTTTTT.